The source of this T cell receptor (beta chain) is a study of CD8 T cells in ankylosing spondylitis. Broader study findings: Disease-associated clones were reportedly significantly overrepresented in matched ankylosing spondylitis synovial fluid. The study identified a TCR beta motif of several highly homologous variants that appeared characteristic of ankylosing spondylitis blood.

A few counts support this clonotype. Its antigen is unidentified. Using quantitative 5'-RACE with molecular barcodes, the authors made TCR beta libraries. TCRdb re-called the 5' RACE reads through MiXCR, storing one row per CDR3 protein. The sample holds 350,000 to 400,000 distinct CDR3 sequences; 20% are singletons and the top ten take around 14%. Germline lookup yields CDR1 KGHDR and CDR2 SFDVKD. The CDR3 length is 18 residues. Deletions cut 5 bases from V and 7 bases from J, with 29 bases between. The specimen sequenced was blood, either unsorted or a sorted T cell fraction (not recorded which). The TCR was taken from a male donor with ankylosing spondylitis or in good health (not recorded which). This chain joins TRBV24-1 and TRBJ2-7; weak D call: TRBD1 (6 bases). The CDR3 sequence is CATSGGVTGTGNLGEQYF. The CDR3 DNA follows: TGTGCCACCAGTGGAGGGGTGACGGGCACAGGGAACCTCGGGGAGCAGTACTTC.